Below, 13 T cell receptor beta chains from the same sample are listed, as sequenced in a study of blood T cell repertoires in COVID-19. Repertoires were generated with immunoSEQ multiplex PCR, while TCRdb's copy carries only in-frame clones and drops some. The sample has roughly 400,000 clones; over 75% are singletons. Sequences were obtained from peripheral blood. Receptors originate from a woman aged 55-70 years with COVID-19, enrolled during active disease.

The chain couples TRBV18 to TRBJ1-4; D is unresolved. CDR3 length: 15 residues. Trimming pared 6 bases from V and 7 bases from J, leaving 18 bases between. Germline assignment: CDR1 KGHSH and CDR2 LQKENI. The CDR3 is CASSPAWQSGEKLFF. As DNA, the CDR3 is TGTGCCAGCTCTCCAGCCTGGCAGTCTGGTGAAAAACTGTTTTTT.

The chain links TRBV7-2 to TRBJ1-6; TRBD1 agrees at 8 bases. The V gene's germline CDR1 is SGHTA and CDR2 FQGNSA. This CDR3 is built from 15 residues. The junction had 7 bases not matched to a gene; V was cut back by 5 bases and J by 7 bases. The CDR3 bases are TGTGCCAGCAGCGTACGACAGGGGTCGAATTCACCCCTCCACTTT. This sequence encodes CASSVRQGSNSPLHF.

The chain employs TRBV29-1 and TRBJ2-7; 9 bases map to TRBD2. Germline CDR1 is SQVTM and CDR2 is ANQGSEA. This CDR3 region has 15 residues. The V gene end was trimmed by 4 bases and the J gene end by 2 bases; junction bases not matched to a gene: 9. The CDR3 spells CSVGFGGGAPYEQYF. The DNA of the CDR3 is TGCAGCGTTGGATTCGGCGGGGGGGCTCCCTACGAGCAGTACTTC.

The chain has TRBV14 and TRBJ1-5, with a weak D call TRBD1 (5 bases). This CDR3 spans 12 amino acids. CDR1 is SGHDN and CDR2 is FVKESK in the germline V gene. Trimming stripped 1 base from V and 11 bases from J, with 9 bases between. The CDR3 sequence is CASSQGRGTQHF. The CDR3 nucleotides are TGTGCCAGCAGCCAAGGGCGGGGGACCCAGCATTTT.

With respect to this clone: One end of the junction does not line up with germline, which may come from a read error. This sequence joins TRBV11-3 and TRBJ2-1; 7 nucleotides line up with TRBD1. The germline V gene encodes CDR1 SGHNT and CDR2 YENEEA. This CDR3 is 14 amino acids long. This chain's CDR3 is CASSPGTVVNVQFF. CDR3 DNA sequence: TGTGCCAGCAGCCCCGGGACAGTTGTGAATGTGCAGTTCTTC.

The genes are TRBV19 and TRBJ2-2, with 7 positions matching TRBD1. CDR3 size: 14 residues. The germline gives CDR1 LNHDA, CDR2 SQIVND (reference sequence). Losses at the gene ends were 4 bases for V and 4 bases for J; bases not matched to a gene: 3. CDR3 DNA sequence: TGTGCCAGTAGTAACAGGGGTAGCACCGGGGAGCTGTTTTTT. It yields the protein CASSNRGSTGELFF.

The rearrangement links TRBV25-1 to TRBJ1-4; 7 bases are shared with TRBD1. Germline V gene lookup returns CDR1 MGHDK and CDR2 SYGVNS. This CDR3 is 15 amino acids long. With V trimmed by 5 bases and J by 7 bases, 10 bases remained unmatched. As DNA, the CDR3 is TGTGCCAGCAGTCAGCCCAAACAGGGGATTGAAAAACTGTTTTTT. Translating gives CASSQPKQGIEKLFF.

The DNA of the CDR3 is TGTGCCAGCAGCTCAGTAATCGGGACTAGCGGTCACAATGAGCAGTTCTTC. Translation: CASSSVIGTSGHNEQFF. This chain uses TRBV5-4 with TRBJ2-1; TRBD2 matches 11 bases. V lost 3 bases to trimming and J lost 5 bases; unmatched junction nucleotides: 10. Germline values: CDR1 SGHNT, CDR2 YYREEE (reference sequence). The CDR3 covers 17 residues.

The V gene is TRBV6-5, the J gene TRBJ2-3; possibly TRBD1 for D (6 bases). The CDR3 runs to 15 residues. Germline CDR1 reads MNHEY; CDR2 reads SVGAGI. The V and J ends lost 6 bases and 2 bases respectively, with 15 bases between them. The CDR3 is CASRSRDTLTDTQYF. In DNA, the CDR3 is TGTGCCAGCAGATCCCGGGACACTCTCACAGATACGCAGTATTTT.

The rearrangement uses TRBV4-1 and TRBJ2-1; TRBD2 matches at 11 bases. This CDR3 spans 17 amino acids. The germline gives CDR1 MGHRA, CDR2 YSYEKL. Losses at the gene ends were 4 bases for V and 5 bases for J; bases not matched to a gene: 10. The DNA of the CDR3 is TGCGCCAGCAGCCTCCGCTACCAGACTAGCGGGGACAATGAGCAGTTCTTC. Translated: CASSLRYQTSGDNEQFF.

The gene calls are TRBV3-1 (or the pseudogene TRBV3-2) and TRBJ1-2; TRBD1 might be the D (5 bases). CDR3 size: 14 residues. Looked up from germline, CDR1 is LGHDT and CDR2 is YNNKEL (reference sequence). V was cut by 1 base and J by 4 bases, with 10 bases left in between. Here the CDR3 reads CASSQVRQLYGYTF. The CDR3 DNA sequence: TGTGCCAGCAGCCAAGTTCGACAGCTCTATGGCTACACCTTC.

The CDR3 spells CASSQGPEAFF. The CDR3 nucleotides are TGTGCCAGCAGCCAGGGGCCTGAAGCTTTCTTT. The rearrangement uses TRBV14 and TRBJ1-1; D possibly corresponds to TRBD1 (5 bases). Germline V gene sequence: CDR1 SGHDN, CDR2 FVKESK. Trimming stripped 3 bases from V and 6 bases from J, with 5 bases between. The CDR3 sequence is 11 residues long.

The J gene is TRBJ2-2, the V gene TRBV5-1; TRBD1 aligns across 9 bases. V trimming: 4 bases; J trimming: 7 bases; junction bases outside the gene matches: 11. Germline CDR1 is SGHRS and CDR2 is YFSETQ. This CDR3 region has 16 residues. The DNA for the CDR3 is TGCGCCAGCAGCAACTTTGGGACAGGGAAGAACGGGGAGCTGTTTTTT. Amino acid sequence: CASSNFGTGKNGELFF.